These T cell receptor beta chains were read from a single sample in a study of cytomegalovirus exposure and HLA in healthy donors. Some clones are missing from TCRdb's copy, which holds only in-frame ones; the method was immunoSEQ multiplex PCR. The table records about 200,000 clones, around four fifths of them present only once. The sequenced material came from PBMCs. Every receptor here comes from a woman between 45 and 60 years old in good health and CMV-seropositive. Both conserved end residues are part of each CDR3. A D gene is named only where the DNA matches it firmly. Clone sizes are given selectively: once, few, many, or a class where the clone is expanded.

size	D	J	V	DNA	CDR3
-	TRBD2	TRBJ2-1	TRBV29-1	TGCAGCGTTGAAAGGGGACTAGCCTCCTACAATGAGCAGTTCTTC	CSVERGLASYNEQFF
-	-	TRBJ2-3	TRBV29-1	TGCAGCGCGAAACAGGGAACAGATACGCAGTATTTT	CSAKQGTDTQYF
-	TRBD1	TRBJ1-6	TRBV19	TGTGCCAGCAAGGGACAGGTGTGGAATAATTCACCCCTCCACTTT	CASKGQVWNNSPLHF
-	-	TRBJ2-7	TRBV4-1	TGCGCCAGCAGCCTTATTCTCTACGAGCGGCAGTACTTC	CASSLILYERQYF
-	TRBD1	TRBJ1-1	TRBV5-1	TGCGCCAGCTCAGTGCAGGGGGCGAATGAGGGGAACACTGAAGCTTTCTTT	CASSVQGANEGNTEAFF
-	TRBD2	TRBJ2-7	TRBV5-1	TGCGCCAGCAGCGTCGGGACTAGCGGCCTTGCCTACGAGCAGTACTTC	CASSVGTSGLAYEQYF
few	TRBD1	TRBJ1-6	TRBV19	TGTGCCAGTAGTAAAACAGGGGTTTCTGGCTCACCCCTCCACTTT	CASSKTGVSGSPLHF
-	TRBD1	TRBJ1-2	TRBV5-1	TGCGCCAGCAGCACGGAAAGAGGACAGGGGAACTATGGCTACACCTTC	CASSTERGQGNYGYTF
-	TRBD2	TRBJ2-1	TRBV6-4	TGTGCCAGCAGTGAAGGAGGGGACTACTACAATGAGCAGTTCTTC	CASSEGGDYYNEQFF
-	-	TRBJ2-7	TRBV5-6	TGTGCCAGCAGCTCCCGGGGTGGCGAGCAGTACTTC	CASSSRGGEQYF
-	TRBD1	TRBJ2-7	TRBV19	TGTGCCAGTAGTCGACGGACAGGGGGCTACGAGCAGTACTTC	CASSRRTGGYEQYF
once	-	TRBJ1-1	TRBV14	TGTGCCAGCAGCCAAGGGCAGAACACTGAAGCTTTCTTT	CASSQGQNTEAFF
-	TRBD2	TRBJ2-2	TRBV28	TGTGCCAGCAGTTTGGGGACTAAAGCGCTAAACACCGGGGAGCTGTTTTTT	CASSLGTKALNTGELFF
-	TRBD1	TRBJ2-4	TRBV18	TGTGCCAGCTCGCCCGGGACAGGGGCCATTCAGTACTTC	CASSPGTGAIQYF
once	-	TRBJ2-1	TRBV23-1	TGCGCCAGCAGTCAATGGGGAGGGGCTGAGGTCAGGGGGCTCAATGAGCAGTTCTTC	CASSQWGGAEVRGLNEQFF
-	-	TRBJ2-4	TRBV11-2	TGTGCCAGCAGCTGGGCAGGGGTCGACATTCAGTACTTC	CASSWAGVDIQYF
few	TRBD2	TRBJ2-1	TRBV29-1	TGCAGCGGAATCTCCCGGCTAGCGGGGGGTGAGCAGTTCTTC	CSGISRLAGGEQFF
-	TRBD1	TRBJ1-5	TRBV28	TGTGCCAGCAGTTTGGGGGACAGAAATCAGCCCCAGCATTTT	CASSLGDRNQPQHF
-	-	TRBJ2-1	TRBV18	TGTGCCAGCTCACAAGTACTATCGGTTGAGCAGTTCTTC	CASSQVLSVEQFF
-	-	TRBJ1-1	TRBV6-1	TGTGCCAGCATCCTCTTAAGGGAGAGTGAAGCTTTCTTT	CASILLRESEAFF
once	TRBD1	TRBJ2-7	TRBV5-1	TGCGCCAGCAGCTTGCCGACAGGGGGCGCCTCCTACGAGCAGTACTTC	CASSLPTGGASYEQYF
-	TRBD1	TRBJ1-1	TRBV5-1	TGCGCCAGCAGCTTGGGCCAGGGGGCTGAAGCTTTCTTT	CASSLGQGAEAFF
-	TRBD2	TRBJ2-7	TRBV12-5	TGTGCTAGTGGTTTGGCCCCAGGAGGGGATGGACTAGCGGTAATCAACTACGAGCAGTACTTC	CASGLAPGGDGLAVINYEQYF
-	-	TRBJ1-1	TRBV27	TGTGCCAGCAGTTTTTTAGGCGGGGGTGAAGCTTTCTTT	CASSFLGGGEAFF